The 22 T cell receptor beta chains presented below share a single source sample, sequenced in a study of blood T cell repertoires in COVID-19. Profiling relied on immunoSEQ multiplex PCR, and the TCRdb table lists in-frame clones only, not all of them. The sample consists of approximately 150,000 clones, around 90% of them appearing once. The source material was PBMCs or T cells enriched from blood (not recorded which). These receptors all come from a woman aged 40 to 49 who had been exposed to COVID-19.

The chain links TRBV5-6 to TRBJ2-4; D is ambiguous. CDR3 size: 19 residues. The ends were cut back, 0 bases at V and 4 bases at J, with 23 bases in the middle. CDR1 SGHDT and CDR2 YYEEEE come from the germline V gene. The CDR3 region is CASSLGGANPQEPKNIQYF. As DNA, the CDR3 is TGTGCCAGCAGCTTGGGTGGCGCAAACCCCCAGGAACCTAAAAACATTCAGTACTTC.

The chain combines TRBV19 with TRBJ1-1, with 8 bases aligning to TRBD1. From germline, CDR1 is LNHDA and CDR2 SQIVND (reference sequence). The V and J ends lost 5 bases and 8 bases, in that order; junction bases with no gene match: 13. The CDR3 sequence is 15 residues long. The CDR3: CASSLGQVGPSEAFF. CDR3 DNA sequence: TGTGCCAGTAGTCTGGGACAGGTGGGACCTTCCGAAGCTTTCTTT.

V usage is TRBV6-1 and J usage is TRBJ2-1; D remains ambiguous. This CDR3 has 14 residues. Germline V CDR1 and CDR2: MNHNS, SASEGT. Trimming removed 3 bases at V and 0 bases at J, with 6 bases between. The CDR3 nucleotides read TGTGCCAGCAGTGAGTCCAGCTCCTACAATGAGCAGTTCTTC. This gives the protein CASSESSSYNEQFF.

The rearrangement links TRBV9 to TRBJ2-3, with a tentative D call TRBD2 (5 bases). Trimming took off 2 bases at V and 2 bases at J, with 9 bases between the two ends. There are 14 residues in the CDR3. The germline V gene has CDR1 SGDLS and CDR2 YYNGEE. The CDR3 sequence is CASSVSGNTDTQYF. The CDR3 DNA reads TGTGCCAGCAGCGTCTCGGGGAACACAGATACGCAGTATTTT. Combining the CDR3 with reference TRBV9 and TRBJ2-3 gives the whole variable domain DSGVTQTPKHLITATGQRVTLRCSPRSGDLSVYWYQQSLDQGLQFLIQYYNGEERAKGNILERFSAQQFPDLHSELNLSSLELGDSALYFCASSVSGNTDTQYFGPGTRLTVL.

In this sample, this clone turned up once. V is TRBV6-5 and J is TRBJ1-5; D may be TRBD1 (6 bases). V shed 6 bases and J shed 0 bases, with 12 bases lying between them. Per the germline V gene, CDR1 is MNHEY and CDR2 is SVGAGI. There are 15 residues in the CDR3. CDR3 protein: CASSRTENSNQPQHF. The CDR3 region has the DNA TGTGCCAGCAGCCGGACAGAGAATAGCAATCAGCCCCAGCATTTT.

This clone was counted a few times. This sequence joins TRBV2 and TRBJ1-5; TRBD1 might be the D (5 bases). V was pared by 8 bases and J by 6 bases, with 11 bases between. The CDR3 loop spans 12 amino acids. Per the germline V gene, CDR1 is SNHLY and CDR2 is FYNNEI. The CDR3 DNA follows: TGTGCCAGCTGGGGGGATGGTCAGCCCCAGCATTTT. Its protein is CASWGDGQPQHF. Combining the CDR3 with reference TRBV2 and TRBJ1-5 gives the whole variable domain EPEVTQTPSHQVTQMGQEVILRCVPISNHLYFYWYRQILGQKVEFLVSFYNNEISEKSEIFDDQFSVERPDGSNFTLKIRSTKLEDSAMYFCASWGDGQPQHFGDGTRLSIL.

V and J are TRBV7-6 and TRBJ1-1; TRBD1 aligns across 9 bases. CDR3 length equals 14 residues. The trim removed 1 base at V and 10 bases at J, leaving 7 bases unmatched. Germline lookup yields CDR1 SGHVS and CDR2 FNYEAQ. CDR3 residues: CASSLGRDRVAAFF. CDR3 nucleotide sequence: TGTGCCAGCAGCTTAGGACGGGACAGGGTAGCAGCTTTCTTT.

The rearrangement joins TRBV4-3 to TRBJ2-1; D may be TRBD1 (5 bases). Germline CDR1 is LGHNA and CDR2 is YSLEER. V lost 2 bases and J 1 base, leaving 9 bases between the germline ends. The CDR3 extends over 15 amino acids. The CDR3 reads CASSQRTISYNEQFF. CDR3 coding DNA: TGCGCCAGCAGCCAACGGACAATTTCCTACAATGAGCAGTTCTTC.

The chain recombines TRBV2 with TRBJ1-1, with D possibly matching TRBD1 (6 bases). Germline V gene lookup returns CDR1 SNHLY and CDR2 FYNNEI. Between the trimmed V and J ends, which lost 7 bases and 0 bases, there was a span of 18 bases. The CDR3 length is 16 residues. The CDR3 bases are TGTGCCAGCACAAACACTCCTGGGGACATGAACACTGAAGCTTTCTTT. This encodes CASTNTPGDMNTEAFF.

The genes are TRBV20-1 and TRBJ2-3; D may correspond to TRBD1 or TRBD2 (5 bases each). Germline V gene lookup returns CDR1 DFQATT and CDR2 SNEGSKA (reference sequence). CDR3 size: 16 residues. V was pared by 3 bases and J by 4 bases, with 20 bases between. The CDR3 protein is CSASGAGERAADTQYF. The CDR3 coding sequence is TGCAGTGCTAGTGGGGCCGGAGAGAGGGCGGCAGATACGCAGTATTTT.

The chain couples TRBV11-3 to TRBJ2-2, with 7 bases identical to TRBD1. The CDR3 has 16 amino acids. Germline values: CDR1 SGHNT, CDR2 YENEEA. Trimming cost V 2 bases and J 3 bases; bases outside gene matches: 6. The CDR3 DNA sequence: TGTGCCAGCAGCTTATACAGGGGTAGAGACACCGGGGAGCTGTTTTTT. Translated: CASSLYRGRDTGELFF.

The rearrangement joins TRBV4-1 to TRBJ2-1; no clear D. V lost 2 bases to trimming and J lost 0 bases, with 8 bases between them. CDR1 and CDR2 (germline): MGHRA, YSYEKL. This CDR3 is 15 amino acids long. The CDR3 here is CASSQSLSSYNEQFF. As DNA, the CDR3 is TGCGCCAGCAGCCAATCACTAAGCTCCTACAATGAGCAGTTCTTC.

The chain joins TRBV5-4 to TRBJ2-1, with 10 bases aligning to TRBD2. With 3 bases clipped from V and 2 bases from J, the junction kept 2 bases outside the gene matches. In germline, CDR1 is SGHNT, CDR2 YYREEE (reference sequence). The CDR3 spans 15 residues. The CDR3 reads CASSSGLAAYNEQFF. In nucleotides, the CDR3 is TGTGCCAGCAGCTCCGGACTAGCGGCCTACAATGAGCAGTTCTTC. Full variable domain (remainder filled in from reference TRBV5-4 and TRBJ2-1): ETGVTQSPTHLIKTRGQQVTLRCSSQSGHNTVSWYQQALGQGPQFIFQYYREEENGRGNFPPRFSGLQFPNYSSELNVNALELDDSALYLCASSSGLAAYNEQFFGPGTRLTVL.

The chain uses TRBV12-5 and TRBJ1-1, with D perhaps matching TRBD1 (5 bases). Germline loops: CDR1 LGHNT, CDR2 FRNRAP. The CDR3 contains 15 residues. The V gene lost 1 base and the J gene lost 3 bases, with 12 bases spanning the gap. CDR3 bases: TGTGCTAGTGGTTTGGGTAGGGGAAGGGACACTGAAGCTTTCTTT. Translated, it gives CASGLGRGRDTEAFF.

This clone is a singleton in its sample. The chain recombines TRBV12-3 or TRBV12-4 with TRBJ2-7; D may be TRBD1 (6 bases). Trimming removed 3 bases at V and 4 bases at J, with 10 bases between. The CDR3 has 13 amino acids. The CDR3 here is CASSFRTAYEQYF. The CDR3 DNA sequence: TGTGCCAGCAGTTTTAGGACAGCGTACGAGCAGTACTTC.

V gene TRBV19 combines with J gene TRBJ1-1; 8 bases align to TRBD1. The germline V gene encodes CDR1 LNHDA and CDR2 SQIVND (reference sequence). The CDR3 is 15 residues long. V was clipped by 4 bases and J by 7 bases; unmatched bases: 11. This chain's CDR3 is CASSTRQGYRGEAFF. Here the CDR3 DNA reads TGTGCCAGTAGTACCCGACAGGGGTACAGGGGTGAAGCTTTCTTT. The variable domain in full, completed from reference TRBV19 and TRBJ1-1, reads DGGITQSPKYLFRKEGQNVTLSCEQNLNHDAMYWYRQDPGQGLRLIYYSQIVNDFQKGDIAEGYSVSREKKESFPLTVTSAQKNPTAFYLCASSTRQGYRGEAFFGQGTRLTVV.

The rearrangement joins TRBV6-5 to TRBJ2-1; maybe TRBD2 (5 bases). This CDR3 contains 13 residues. The V gene's germline CDR1 is MNHEY and CDR2 SVGAGI. Trimming cost V 6 bases and J 3 bases, with 9 bases left between them. This chain's CDR3 is CASRSGGYNEQFF. DNA for the CDR3: TGTGCCAGCAGAAGCGGAGGCTACAATGAGCAGTTCTTC.

The chain has TRBV6-5 and TRBJ1-1; TRBD1 is a possible D gene (6 bases). The V and J ends lost 4 bases and 1 base respectively, with 10 bases between them. The CDR3 spans 14 residues. Germline V gene sequence: CDR1 MNHEY, CDR2 SVGAGI. The CDR3 DNA follows: TGTGCCAGCAGTTTTGACAGGAGGAACACTGAAGCTTTCTTT. It codes for CASSFDRRNTEAFF.

The rearrangement links TRBV5-1 to TRBJ1-1; 7 positions match TRBD1. V was clipped by 3 bases and J by 1 base; unmatched bases: 9. The germline gives CDR1 SGHRS, CDR2 YFSETQ. The CDR3 is made up of 16 amino acids. The CDR3 DNA follows: TGCGCCAGCAGCTCACACATGACAGGGACGAACACTGAAGCTTTCTTT. Its protein is CASSSHMTGTNTEAFF. Complete variable domain (other parts from reference TRBV5-1 and TRBJ1-1): KAGVTQTPRYLIKTRGQQVTLSCSPISGHRSVSWYQQTPGQGLQFLFEYFSETQRNKGNFPGRFSGRQFSNSRSEMNVSTLELGDSALYLCASSSHMTGTNTEAFFGQGTRLTVV.

The chain carries TRBV4-2 and TRBJ1-2; no clear D gene. This CDR3 is built from 15 residues. The V gene lost 0 bases and the J gene lost 4 bases, with 12 bases spanning the gap. Germline lookup yields CDR1 LGHNA and CDR2 YNFKEQ. CDR3: CASSQDAGFGYGYTF. The CDR3 DNA sequence: TGTGCCAGCAGCCAAGATGCGGGATTTGGCTATGGCTACACCTTC.

Here the CDR3 DNA reads TGTGCCAGCAGCCCCAGCCTTGGGGATAGCGGGGGGGTTGCAGATACGCAGTATTTT. Translated: CASSPSLGDSGGVADTQYF. The chain is built from TRBV3-1 (or the pseudogene TRBV3-2) and TRBJ2-3; 11 bases align to TRBD2. The CDR3 has 19 residues. V lost 4 bases and J lost 4; bases outside the gene matches: 16. Per the germline V gene, CDR1 is LGHDT and CDR2 is YNNKEL (reference sequence).

This clone was recorded a few times. The V gene is TRBV6-1, the J gene TRBJ2-7; 7 positions agree with TRBD2. The trim removed 2 bases at V and 2 bases at J, leaving 9 bases unmatched. The germline V gene has CDR1 MNHNS and CDR2 SASEGT. CDR3 length equals 16 residues. CDR3 DNA: TGTGCCAGCAGTGAACAGGCGGGAGCTTCCACCTACGAGCAGTACTTC. It translates to CASSEQAGASTYEQYF.